This TCR beta chain emerged from a study of glioma-infiltrating T cells after dendritic cell vaccination. Study summary: Samples are from glioblastoma patients in Phase I and II dendritic cell vaccine trials. The vaccine used monocyte-derived dendritic cells pulsed overnight with autologous tumor lysate. Three intradermal dendritic cell vaccine injections were given every two weeks.

CDR3 length equals 15 residues. Germline values: CDR1 SGHTA, CDR2 FQGNSA. The V gene lost 4 bases and the J gene lost 6 bases, with 16 bases spanning the gap. Generated by immunoSEQ multiplex PCR, the TCRdb table keeps only in-frame clones and is missing some. Here the sample spans 100,000 or so clones, nearly 90% being singletons. This clone has a single count. Its antigen is still unknown. Time point indicated: after dendritic cell vaccination, including at tumor progression/relapse. Whole-study findings and limits: The cohort had few patients with full blood and tumor sets.

The receptor's source is a human donor with glioblastoma. The sample was blood, taken after dendritic cell vaccination. V and J are TRBV7-2 and TRBJ2-1; possible D gene TRBD2, 5 bases. The CDR3 protein is CASSSTGNMGNEQFF. CDR3 in DNA: TGTGCCAGCAGCTCGACGGGAAATATGGGCAATGAGCAGTTCTTC.